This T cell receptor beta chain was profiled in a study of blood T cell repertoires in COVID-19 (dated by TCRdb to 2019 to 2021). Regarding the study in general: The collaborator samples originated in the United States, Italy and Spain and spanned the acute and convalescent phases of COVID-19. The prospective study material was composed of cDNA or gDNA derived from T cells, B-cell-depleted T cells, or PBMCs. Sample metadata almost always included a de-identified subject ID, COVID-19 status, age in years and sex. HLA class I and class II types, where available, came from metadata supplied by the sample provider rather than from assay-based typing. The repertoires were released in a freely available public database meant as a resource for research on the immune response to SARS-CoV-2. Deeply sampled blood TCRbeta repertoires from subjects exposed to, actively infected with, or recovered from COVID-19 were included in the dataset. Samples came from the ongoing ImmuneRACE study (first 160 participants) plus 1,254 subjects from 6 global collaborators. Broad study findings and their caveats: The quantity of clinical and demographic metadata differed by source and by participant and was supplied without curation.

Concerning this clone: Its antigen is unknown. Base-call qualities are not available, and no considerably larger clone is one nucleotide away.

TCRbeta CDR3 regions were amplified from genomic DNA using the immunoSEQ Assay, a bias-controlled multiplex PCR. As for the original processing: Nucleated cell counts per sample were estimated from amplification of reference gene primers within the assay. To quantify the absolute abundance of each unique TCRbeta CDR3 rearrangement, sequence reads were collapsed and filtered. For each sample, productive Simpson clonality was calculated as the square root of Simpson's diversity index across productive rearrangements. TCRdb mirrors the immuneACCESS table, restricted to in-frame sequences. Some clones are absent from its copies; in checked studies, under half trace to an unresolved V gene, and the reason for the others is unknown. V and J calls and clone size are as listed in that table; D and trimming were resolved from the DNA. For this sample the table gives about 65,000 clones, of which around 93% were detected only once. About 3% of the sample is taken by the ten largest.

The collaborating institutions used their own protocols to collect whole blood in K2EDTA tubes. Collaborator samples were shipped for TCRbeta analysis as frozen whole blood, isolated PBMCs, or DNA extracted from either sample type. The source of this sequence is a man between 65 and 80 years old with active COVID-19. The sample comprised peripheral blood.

CDR3 sequence: CSVSGRDRGTTEAFF. The nucleotide sequence is given as TGCAGCGTAAGCGGGCGGGACAGGGGAACCACTGAAGCTTTCTTT. The sequence links TRBV29-1 to TRBJ1-1; TRBD1 fits 10 bases in the junction. Sequences SQVTM (CDR1) and ANQGSEA (CDR2) are obtained from the germline V gene. Trimming takes 6 bases off V and 4 bases off J; junction bases not matched to a gene: 11. CDR3 length: 15 amino acids, cysteine to phenylalanine. Kept here is only the CDR3 DNA, which spans 45 bases and is read in frame from base 1.